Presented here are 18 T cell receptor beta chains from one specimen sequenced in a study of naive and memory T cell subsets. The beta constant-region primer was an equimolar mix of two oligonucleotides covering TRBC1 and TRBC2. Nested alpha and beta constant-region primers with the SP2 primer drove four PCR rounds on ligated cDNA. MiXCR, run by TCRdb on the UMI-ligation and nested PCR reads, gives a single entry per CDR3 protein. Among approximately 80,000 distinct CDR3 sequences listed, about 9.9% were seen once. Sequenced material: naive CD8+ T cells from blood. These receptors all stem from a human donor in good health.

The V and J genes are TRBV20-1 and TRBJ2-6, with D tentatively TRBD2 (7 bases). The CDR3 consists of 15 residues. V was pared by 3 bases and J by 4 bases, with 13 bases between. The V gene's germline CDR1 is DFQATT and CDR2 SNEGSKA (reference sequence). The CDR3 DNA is TGCAGTGCTAGCCGGGGGGCGCTGGGGGCCAACGTCCTGACTTTC. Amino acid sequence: CSASRGALGANVLTF.

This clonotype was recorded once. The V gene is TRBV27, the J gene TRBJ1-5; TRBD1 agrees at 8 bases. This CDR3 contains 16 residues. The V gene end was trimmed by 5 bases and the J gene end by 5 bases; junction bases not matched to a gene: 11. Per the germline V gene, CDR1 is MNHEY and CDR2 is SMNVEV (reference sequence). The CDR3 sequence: CASSPSRTGWHQPQHF. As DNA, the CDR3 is TGTGCCAGCAGTCCAAGTAGGACAGGGTGGCATCAGCCCCAGCATTTT.

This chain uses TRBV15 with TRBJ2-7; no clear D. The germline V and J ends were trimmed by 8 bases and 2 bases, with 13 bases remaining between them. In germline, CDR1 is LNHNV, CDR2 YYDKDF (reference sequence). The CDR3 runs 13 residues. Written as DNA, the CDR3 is TGTGCCACCTCTGACGAGTCCCCCTACGAGCAGTACTTC. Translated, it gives CATSDESPYEQYF.

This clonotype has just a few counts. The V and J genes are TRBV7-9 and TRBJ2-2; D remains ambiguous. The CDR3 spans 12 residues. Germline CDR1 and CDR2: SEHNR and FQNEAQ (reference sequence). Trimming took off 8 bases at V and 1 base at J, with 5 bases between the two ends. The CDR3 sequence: CASRRNTGELFF. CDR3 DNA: TGTGCCAGCCGACGGAACACCGGGGAGCTGTTTTTT.

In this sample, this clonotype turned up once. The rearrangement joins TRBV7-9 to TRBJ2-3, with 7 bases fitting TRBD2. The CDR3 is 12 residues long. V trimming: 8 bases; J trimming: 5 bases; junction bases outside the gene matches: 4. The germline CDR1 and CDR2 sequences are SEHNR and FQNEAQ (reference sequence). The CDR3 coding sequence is TGTGCCAGCTTCGAGCGGGAAGATACGCAGTATTTT. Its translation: CASFEREDTQYF.

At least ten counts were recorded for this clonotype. CDR3 coding DNA: TGCAGCGGAGACCAGGGGAACACTGAAGCTTTCTTT. This codes for CSGDQGNTEAFF. V and J are TRBV29-1 and TRBJ1-1, with D possibly being TRBD1 (5 bases). The germline V gene has CDR1 SQVTM and CDR2 ANQGSEA. The CDR3 has 12 residues. V lost 7 bases to trimming and J lost 1 base, with 10 bases between them.

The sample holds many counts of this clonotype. CDR3 in DNA: TGCAGCGTTGGGATGACAGGAAGCAATCAGCCCCAGCATTTT. Amino acid sequence: CSVGMTGSNQPQHF. The chain links TRBV29-1 to TRBJ1-5, with D possibly being TRBD1 (6 bases). Trimming left V 4 bases short and J 1 base short, with 11 bases between. This CDR3 region has 14 residues. CDR1 and CDR2 from the germline V gene are SQVTM and ANQGSEA.

The CDR3 coding sequence is TGCAGCGTGGCCGGGACTAGCGGGATGGGCTCCTACAATGAGCAGTTCTTC. It specifies CSVAGTSGMGSYNEQFF. The V call is TRBV29-1, the J call TRBJ2-1, with 13 bases aligning to TRBD2. Trimming removed 6 bases from V and 0 bases from J; junction bases left unmatched: 8. CDR1 and CDR2 from the germline V gene are SQVTM and ANQGSEA. This CDR3 contains 17 residues.

The CDR3 protein is CASSLYDSLNTEAFF. CDR3 nucleotide sequence: TGTGCCAGCAGCTTATATGACAGCTTGAACACTGAAGCTTTCTTT. The V and J genes are TRBV7-6 and TRBJ1-1; D may be TRBD1 (5 bases). This CDR3 has 15 amino acids. V was shortened by 2 bases and J by 0 bases, with 10 bases between the two germline ends. Per germline, CDR1 SGHVS and CDR2 FNYEAQ.

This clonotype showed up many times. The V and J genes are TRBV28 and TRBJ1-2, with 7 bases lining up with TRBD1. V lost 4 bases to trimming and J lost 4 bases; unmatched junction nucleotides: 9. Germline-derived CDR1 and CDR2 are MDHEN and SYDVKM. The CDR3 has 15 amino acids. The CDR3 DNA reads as TGTGCCAGCAGTTCTACAGGGGAAGGTAGCTATGGCTACACCTTC. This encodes CASSSTGEGSYGYTF.

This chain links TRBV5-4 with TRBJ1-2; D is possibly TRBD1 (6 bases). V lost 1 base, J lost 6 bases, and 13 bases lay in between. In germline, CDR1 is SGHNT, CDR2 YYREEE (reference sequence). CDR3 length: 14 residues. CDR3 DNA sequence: TGTGCCAGCAGCTTGACGGGGGCAGACAATGGCTACACCTTC. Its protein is CASSLTGADNGYTF. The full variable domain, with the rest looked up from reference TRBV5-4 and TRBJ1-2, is ETGVTQSPTHLIKTRGQQVTLRCSSQSGHNTVSWYQQALGQGPQFIFQYYREEENGRGNFPPRFSGLQFPNYSSELNVNALELDDSALYLCASSLTGADNGYTFGSGTRLTVV.

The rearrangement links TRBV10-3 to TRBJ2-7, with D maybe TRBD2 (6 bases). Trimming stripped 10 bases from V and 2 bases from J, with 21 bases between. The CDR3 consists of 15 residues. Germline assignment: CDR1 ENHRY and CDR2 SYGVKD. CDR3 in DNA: TGTGCCACCTTGAGGGGTAGCGGAGGCCCCTACGAGCAGTACTTC. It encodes CATLRGSGGPYEQYF.

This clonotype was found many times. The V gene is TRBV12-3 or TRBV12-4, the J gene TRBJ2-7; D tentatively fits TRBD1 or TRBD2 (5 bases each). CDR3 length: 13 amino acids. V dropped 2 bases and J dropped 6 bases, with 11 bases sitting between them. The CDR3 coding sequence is TGTGCCAGCAGTTTATTCGAAGGGACCGAGCAGTACTTC. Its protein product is CASSLFEGTEQYF.

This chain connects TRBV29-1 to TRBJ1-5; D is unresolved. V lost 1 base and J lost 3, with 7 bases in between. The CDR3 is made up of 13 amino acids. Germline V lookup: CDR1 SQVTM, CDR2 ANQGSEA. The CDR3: CSVEGGDNQPQHF. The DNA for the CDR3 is TGCAGCGTTGAAGGGGGAGACAATCAGCCCCAGCATTTT.

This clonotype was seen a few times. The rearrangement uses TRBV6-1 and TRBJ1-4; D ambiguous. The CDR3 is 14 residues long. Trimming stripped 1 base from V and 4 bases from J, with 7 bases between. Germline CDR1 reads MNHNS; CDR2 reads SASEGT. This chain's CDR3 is CASSEGGYNEKLFF. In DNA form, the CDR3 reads TGTGCCAGCAGTGAAGGGGGTTATAATGAAAAACTGTTTTTT.

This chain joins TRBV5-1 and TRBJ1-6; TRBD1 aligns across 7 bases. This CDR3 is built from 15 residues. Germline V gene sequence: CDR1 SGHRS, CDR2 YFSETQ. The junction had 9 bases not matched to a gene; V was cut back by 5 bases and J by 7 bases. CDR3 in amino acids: CASSPSGTVNSPLHF. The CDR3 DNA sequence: TGCGCCAGCAGTCCGTCCGGGACAGTGAATTCACCCCTCCACTTT.

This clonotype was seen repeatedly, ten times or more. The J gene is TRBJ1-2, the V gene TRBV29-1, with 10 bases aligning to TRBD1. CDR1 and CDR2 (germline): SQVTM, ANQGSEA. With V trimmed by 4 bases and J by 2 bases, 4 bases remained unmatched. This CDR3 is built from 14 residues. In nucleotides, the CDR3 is TGCAGCGTTGTACGGGGACAGGGGAACTATGGCTACACCTTC. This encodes CSVVRGQGNYGYTF.

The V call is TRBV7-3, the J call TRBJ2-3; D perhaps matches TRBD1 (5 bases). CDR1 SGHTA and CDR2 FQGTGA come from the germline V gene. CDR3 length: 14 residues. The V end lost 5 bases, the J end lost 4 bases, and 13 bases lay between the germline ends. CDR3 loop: CASSPNQGADTQYF. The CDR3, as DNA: TGTGCCAGCAGCCCGAACCAAGGGGCAGATACGCAGTATTTT.